These 5 T cell receptor beta chains were sequenced from one sample in a study of cytomegalovirus exposure and HLA in healthy donors. PCR used 60 Vbeta primers and 13 Jbeta primers. Here immunoSEQ multiplex PCR was the method, and the copy in TCRdb shows in-frame clones only, minus some. This sample has some 110,000 clones, with 74% found just once. Specimen: PBMCs. The receptors here all came from a man aged 30 to 45 in good health and CMV-seropositive.

The chain has TRBV2 and TRBJ1-4, with 7 bases lining up with TRBD1. The CDR3 covers 14 residues. Germline CDR1 and CDR2: SNHLY and FYNNEI. J lost 3 bases, V lost 5 bases, and 3 bases had no gene match. The CDR3 sequence is CASSPTGPNEKLFF. The CDR3 bases are TGTGCCAGCAGTCCGACAGGGCCTAATGAAAAACTGTTTTTT.

V is TRBV10-1 and J is TRBJ2-7, with 11 bases that match TRBD2. Germline loops: CDR1 WNHNN, CDR2 SYGVQD (reference sequence). This CDR3 is built from 14 residues. Trimming cost V 5 bases and J 2 bases; bases outside gene matches: 2. The CDR3 loop reads CASSRLAGTYEQYF. The DNA for the CDR3 is TGCGCCAGCAGTCGACTAGCGGGGACCTACGAGCAGTACTTC.

This clone has a handful of counts. The chain joins TRBV27 to TRBJ1-1; D might be TRBD1 (6 bases). Germline V gives CDR1 MNHEY, CDR2 SMNVEV (reference sequence). The CDR3 loop spans 14 amino acids. V was trimmed by 5 bases and J by 5 bases, leaving 15 bases between them. This CDR3 reads CASSLGTRRTEAFF. The CDR3 coding sequence is TGTGCCAGCAGTCTGGGGACAAGACGGACTGAAGCTTTCTTT.

The V call is TRBV15, the J call TRBJ1-4; 9 bases match TRBD1. Germline V gene sequence: CDR1 LNHNV, CDR2 YYDKDF (reference sequence). This CDR3 has 17 amino acids. After removal of 1 base from V and 1 base from J, the junction contained 4 bases not matched to a gene. CDR3 bases: TGTGCCACCAGCAGAGTGGGACAGGGAATAACTAATGAAAAACTGTTTTTT. Translation gives CATSRVGQGITNEKLFF.

J is TRBJ2-7 and V is TRBV27, with TRBD1 matching over 10 bases. The CDR3 contains 15 residues. CDR1 and CDR2 (germline): MNHEY, SMNVEV (reference sequence). The junction had 9 bases not matched to a gene; V was cut back by 3 bases and J by 7 bases. Here the CDR3 reads CASSLARQGAREQYF. CDR3 bases: TGTGCCAGCAGTTTGGCGAGACAGGGGGCGAGGGAGCAGTACTTC.